One and the same sample provided the 19 T cell receptor beta chains below, sequenced in a study of blood T cells in healthy people across ages. Primers used in a second PCR of about 7 to 12 cycles were a sample-barcoded 5' primer and a J-beta primer mix. TCRdb recomputed calls from the 5' RACE reads with MiXCR, one row per CDR3 protein. The table shows around 870,000 distinct CDR3 sequences, with 29% occurring only once. The source material was blood. The receptors stem from a woman at least 80 years old in good health.

The rearrangement joins TRBV20-1 to TRBJ2-7; D unclear. V lost 5 bases and J 0 bases, leaving 17 bases between the germline ends. The length of the CDR3 is 15 residues. The germline V gene has CDR1 DFQATT and CDR2 SNEGSKA (reference sequence). The CDR3 protein is CSAHRYSGLSYEQYF. Here the CDR3 DNA reads TGCAGTGCTCACCGATACTCAGGTCTCTCCTACGAGCAGTACTTC.

The table lists this clonotype with a few counts. The chain joins TRBV20-1 to TRBJ1-5, with D tentatively TRBD1 (5 bases). Per the germline V gene, CDR1 is DFQATT and CDR2 is SNEGSKA (reference sequence). V was shortened by 3 bases and J by 2 bases, with 14 bases between the two germline ends. There are 15 residues in the CDR3. In DNA form, the CDR3 reads TGCAGTGCTAGCGGGGGGAATGATGGCAATCAGCCCCAGCATTTT. Its protein is CSASGGNDGNQPQHF.

As regards this clonotype: A junction boundary mismatches the germline segment, possibly from a read error. The chain links TRBV12-3 or TRBV12-4 to TRBJ2-3, with 14 bases that match TRBD2. This CDR3 region has 15 residues. Here the CDR3 reads CASSSTSGGVDAQYF. The CDR3 DNA reads TGTGCCAGCAGTTCGACTAGCGGGGGGGTAGATGCGCAGTATTTT.

The chain employs TRBV3-1 and TRBJ1-4, with D unresolved. The CDR3 is made up of 14 amino acids. CDR1 is LGHDT and CDR2 is YNNKEL in the germline V gene (reference sequence). The V gene lost 4 bases and the J gene lost 8 bases, with 14 bases spanning the gap. The CDR3 DNA sequence: TGTGCCAGCAGCCTTATTGGAGGGCAAGAAAAACTGTTTTTT. It yields the protein CASSLIGGQEKLFF. The full variable domain, completed using reference TRBV3-1 and TRBJ1-4, is DTAVSQTPKYLVTQMGNDKSIKCEQNLGHDTMYWYKQDSKKFLKIMFSYNNKELIINETVPNRFSPKSPDKAHLNLHINSLELGDSAVYFCASSLIGGQEKLFFGSGTQLSVL.

This clonotype was seen only a few times. The chain links TRBV2 to TRBJ2-5; D gene ambiguous. The CDR3 contains 14 residues. The germline V gene has CDR1 SNHLY and CDR2 FYNNEI. V shed 2 bases and J shed 4 bases, with 11 bases lying between them. The CDR3 spells CASSERRDSETQYF. CDR3 coding DNA: TGTGCCAGCAGTGAAAGAAGAGACTCAGAGACCCAGTACTTC.

As concerns this clonotype: A much larger clone lies one base from this, so it may be a read error. The V and J genes are TRBV12-3 or TRBV12-4 and TRBJ2-1, with D unresolved. The J call is doubtful: the DNA matches TRBJ2-7 better. This CDR3 has 15 residues. In nucleotides, the CDR3 is TGTGCCAGCAGTTCCGGCCGGGCCTCCTACAATGAGCAGTACTTC. It translates to CASSSGRASYNEQYF.

The table lists this clonotype with many counts. V and J are TRBV7-2 and TRBJ1-6, with 8 bases matching TRBD1. The germline V gene encodes CDR1 SGHTA and CDR2 FQGNSA. The CDR3 is 16 residues long. V was pared by 5 bases and J by 3 bases, with 6 bases of the junction left unmatched. The CDR3 DNA is TGTGCCAGCAGCCCCCCCAGGGGGCTCTATAATTCACCCCTCCACTTT. Translation gives CASSPPRGLYNSPLHF. The variable domain in full, with the rest retrieved from reference TRBV7-2 and TRBJ1-6, is GAGVSQSPSNKVTEKGKDVELRCDPISGHTALYWYRQSLGQGLEFLIYFQGNSAPDKSGLPSDRFSAERTGGSVSTLTIQRTQQEDSAVYLCASSPPRGLYNSPLHFGNGTRLTVT.

This clonotype was seen repeatedly, ten times or more. The chain has TRBV12-3 or TRBV12-4 and TRBJ1-2, with D uncertain. CDR3 length equals 15 residues. The V and J ends lost 4 bases and 4 bases respectively, with 16 bases between them. The CDR3 nucleotides are TGTGCCAGCAGTTCCTCCGACCCGTACACCTATGGCTACACCTTC. Its protein is CASSSSDPYTYGYTF.

The V gene is TRBV29-1, the J gene TRBJ1-1; D might be TRBD1 (6 bases). The CDR3 extends over 13 amino acids. V was shortened by 7 bases and J by 0 bases, with 12 bases between the two germline ends. Germline CDR1 is SQVTM and CDR2 is ANQGSEA. CDR3 DNA sequence: TGCAGCGCCGAACAGGGCATGAACACTGAAGCTTTCTTT. It yields the protein CSAEQGMNTEAFF.

This clonotype has ten or more counts. The rearrangement uses TRBV7-9 and TRBJ2-3, with D perhaps matching TRBD2 (6 bases). Germline-derived CDR1 and CDR2 are SEHNR and FQNEAQ (reference sequence). The CDR3 loop spans 14 amino acids. The V end lost 5 bases, the J end lost 2 bases, and 11 bases lay between the germline ends. CDR3 coding DNA: TGTGCCAGCAGCCAATTGGACTACACAGATACGCAGTATTTT. It is translated as CASSQLDYTDTQYF.

In its sample, this clonotype was seen many times. The rearrangement joins TRBV7-2 to TRBJ2-3, with TRBD2 identical over 16 bases. CDR3 length: 17 residues. CDR1 and CDR2 from the germline V gene are SGHTA and FQGNSA. V shed 4 bases and J 3 bases; nucleotides not matched to a gene: 4. The CDR3 nucleotides read TGTGCCAGCAGCTCCCCGGGACTAGCGGGGGGGACAGATACGCAGTATTTT. This encodes CASSSPGLAGGTDTQYF.

The chain employs TRBV7-2 and TRBJ1-1; 7 positions agree with TRBD1. CDR1 is SGHTA and CDR2 is FQGNSA in the germline V gene. This CDR3 is built from 15 residues. With 5 bases clipped from V and 4 bases from J, the junction kept 10 bases outside the gene matches. The CDR3 coding sequence is TGTGCCAGCAGCAACTACAGGGGAGGGGGCACTGAAGCTTTCTTT. This codes for CASSNYRGGGTEAFF.

The chain links TRBV29-1 to TRBJ2-7; possible D gene TRBD2, 5 bases. This CDR3 is 13 amino acids long. Germline values: CDR1 SQVTM, CDR2 ANQGSEA. V shed 2 bases and J shed 4 bases, with 12 bases lying between them. As DNA, the CDR3 is TGCAGCGTTGAATATCGCCCGGGGTACGAGCAGTACTTC. The encoded protein is CSVEYRPGYEQYF.

The rearrangement links TRBV21-1 to TRBJ2-2. TRBV21-1 constitutes a pseudogene. This CDR3 has 15 amino acids. The CDR3 here is CASSYSRLVNRGAVF. CDR3 DNA sequence: TGTGCCAGCAGCTATAGCCGACTGGTTAACCGGGGAGCTGTTTTT.

This clonotype was recorded at least ten times. The chain is built from TRBV7-2 and TRBJ2-1, with 11 bases lining up with TRBD2. Germline CDR1 is SGHTA and CDR2 is FQGNSA. The CDR3 runs 18 residues. The J segment lost 0 bases and the V segment lost 7 bases, leaving 11 bases of the junction unmatched. The CDR3 loop reads CASTNSGGAANSYNEQFF. CDR3 nucleotides: TGTGCCAGCACCAATAGCGGGGGGGCCGCTAACTCCTACAATGAGCAGTTCTTC.

This clonotype was detected ten times or more. This chain connects TRBV6-6 to TRBJ2-3; 8 bases match TRBD2. The germline gives CDR1 MNHNY, CDR2 SVGAGI (reference sequence). Trimming cost V 2 bases and J 4 bases; bases outside gene matches: 2. There are 14 residues in the CDR3. CDR3 amino acids: CASSYTGLADTQYF. CDR3 sequence (DNA): TGTGCCAGCAGTTACACGGGACTAGCAGATACGCAGTATTTT.

As concerns this clonotype: This may come from a read error, since a much larger clone is one base off. J is TRBJ2-7 and V is TRBV4-3; D possibly matches TRBD1 or TRBD2 (6 bases each). The germline V and J ends were trimmed by 4 bases and 7 bases, with 23 bases remaining between them. Germline CDR1 is LGHNA and CDR2 is YSLEER. The CDR3 totals 16 residues. For the CDR3, the DNA is TGCGCCAGCAGCCCCCCGGGGGCCAGGTCACACAATGAGCAGTACTTC. Translated: CASSPPGARSHNEQYF.

This clonotype has ten or more counts. The rearrangement joins TRBV5-1 to TRBJ1-6; TRBD1 aligns across 9 bases. This CDR3 is 14 amino acids long. The V segment lost 8 bases and the J segment 7 bases; nucleotides outside the gene matches: 7. The germline gives CDR1 SGHRS, CDR2 YFSETQ. The CDR3, as DNA: TGCGCCAGTGATCCGGGACAGGGAAATTCACCCCTCCACTTT. Protein sequence: CASDPGQGNSPLHF.

In this sample, this clonotype turned up a few times. The gene calls are TRBV7-8 and TRBJ2-5; a weak D match, TRBD2 (6 bases). The germline CDR1 and CDR2 sequences are SGHVS and FQNEAQ. The CDR3 extends over 16 amino acids. V lost 2 bases, J lost 5 bases, and 18 bases lay in between. The CDR3 protein is CASSLPGMGGRETQYF. CDR3 coding DNA: TGTGCCAGCAGCTTACCGGGGATGGGGGGTCGGGAGACCCAGTACTTC.